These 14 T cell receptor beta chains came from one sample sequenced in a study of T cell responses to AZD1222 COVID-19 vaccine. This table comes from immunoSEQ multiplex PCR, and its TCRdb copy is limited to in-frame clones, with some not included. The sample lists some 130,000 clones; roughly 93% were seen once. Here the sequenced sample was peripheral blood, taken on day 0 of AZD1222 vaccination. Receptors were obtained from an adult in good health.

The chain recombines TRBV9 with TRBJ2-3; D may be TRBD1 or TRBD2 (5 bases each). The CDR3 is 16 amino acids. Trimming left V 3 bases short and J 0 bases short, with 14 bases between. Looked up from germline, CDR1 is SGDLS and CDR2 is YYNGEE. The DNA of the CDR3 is TGTGCCAGCAGCGCAACCGGGACCGTTAGCACAGATACGCAGTATTTT. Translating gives CASSATGTVSTDTQYF. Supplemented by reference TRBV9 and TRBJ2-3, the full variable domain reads DSGVTQTPKHLITATGQRVTLRCSPRSGDLSVYWYQQSLDQGLQFLIQYYNGEERAKGNILERFSAQQFPDLHSELNLSSLELGDSALYFCASSATGTVSTDTQYFGPGTRLTVL.

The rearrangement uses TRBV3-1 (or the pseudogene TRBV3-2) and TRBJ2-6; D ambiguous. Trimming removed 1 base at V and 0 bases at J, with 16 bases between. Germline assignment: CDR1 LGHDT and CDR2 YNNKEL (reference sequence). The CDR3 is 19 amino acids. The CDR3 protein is CASSQVLSILDSGANVLTF. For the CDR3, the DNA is TGTGCCAGCAGCCAAGTATTGTCCATCTTAGACTCTGGGGCCAACGTCCTGACTTTC.

CDR3 residues: CASLATGRHNSPLHF. The CDR3 DNA follows: TGTGCCAGCCTGGCGACCGGACGGCATAATTCACCCCTCCACTTT. The chain uses TRBV28 and TRBJ1-6; D call uncertain. The V gene's germline CDR1 is MDHEN and CDR2 SYDVKM. V lost 8 bases, J lost 5 bases, and 16 bases lay in between. The CDR3 totals 15 residues.

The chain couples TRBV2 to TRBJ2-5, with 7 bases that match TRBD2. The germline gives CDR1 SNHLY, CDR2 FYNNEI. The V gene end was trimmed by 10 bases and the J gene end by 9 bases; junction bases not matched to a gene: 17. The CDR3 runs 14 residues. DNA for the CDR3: TGTGCCACCCAAAACTCAGCGGGGTTCAGGCCCCAGTACTTC. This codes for CATQNSAGFRPQYF.

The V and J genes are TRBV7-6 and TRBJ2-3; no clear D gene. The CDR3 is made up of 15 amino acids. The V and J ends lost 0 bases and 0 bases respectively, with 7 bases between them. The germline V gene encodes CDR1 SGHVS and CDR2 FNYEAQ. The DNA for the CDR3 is TGTGCCAGCAGCTTAGCAGCGTTAAGCACAGATACGCAGTATTTT. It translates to CASSLAALSTDTQYF.

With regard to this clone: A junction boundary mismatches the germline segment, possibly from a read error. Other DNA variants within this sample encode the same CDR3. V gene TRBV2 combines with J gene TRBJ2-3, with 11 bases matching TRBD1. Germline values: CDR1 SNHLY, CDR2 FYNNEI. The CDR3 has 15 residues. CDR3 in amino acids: CASSEGTGGPDTQYF. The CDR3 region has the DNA TGCGCCAGCAGTGAAGGGACAGGGGGGCCAGATACGCAGTATTTT.

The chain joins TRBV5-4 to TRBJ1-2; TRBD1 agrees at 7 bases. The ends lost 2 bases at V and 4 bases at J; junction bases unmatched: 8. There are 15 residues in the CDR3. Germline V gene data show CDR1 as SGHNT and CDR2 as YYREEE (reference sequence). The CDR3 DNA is TGTGCCAGCAGCTTAGGAGGGGGCGGTATCTATGGCTACACCTTC. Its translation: CASSLGGGGIYGYTF.

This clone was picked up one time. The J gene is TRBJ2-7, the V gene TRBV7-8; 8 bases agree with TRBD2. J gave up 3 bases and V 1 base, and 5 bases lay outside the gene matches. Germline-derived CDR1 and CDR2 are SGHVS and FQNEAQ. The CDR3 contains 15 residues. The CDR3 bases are TGTGCCAGCAGCTTAGTAGTAGCGGGGAACTACGAGCAGTACTTC. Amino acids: CASSLVVAGNYEQYF.

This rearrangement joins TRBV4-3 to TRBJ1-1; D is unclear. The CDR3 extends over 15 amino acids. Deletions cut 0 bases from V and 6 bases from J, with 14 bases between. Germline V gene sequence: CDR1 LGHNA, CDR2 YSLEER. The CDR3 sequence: CASSQDMTGEPEAFF. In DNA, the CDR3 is TGCGCCAGCAGCCAAGATATGACCGGGGAGCCTGAAGCTTTCTTT.

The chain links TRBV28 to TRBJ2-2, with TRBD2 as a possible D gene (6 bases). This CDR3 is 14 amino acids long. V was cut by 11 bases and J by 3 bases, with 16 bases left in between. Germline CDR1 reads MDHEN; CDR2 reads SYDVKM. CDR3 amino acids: CASCAGRDTGELFF. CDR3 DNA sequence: TGTGCCTCCTGCGCGGGACGGGACACCGGGGAGCTGTTTTTT.

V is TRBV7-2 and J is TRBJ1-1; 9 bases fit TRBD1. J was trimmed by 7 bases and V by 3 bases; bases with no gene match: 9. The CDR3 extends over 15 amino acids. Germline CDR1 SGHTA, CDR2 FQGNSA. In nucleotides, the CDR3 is TGTGCCAGCAGCTTTGGTGGACAGGGGAAAGGTGAAGCTTTCTTT. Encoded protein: CASSFGGQGKGEAFF.

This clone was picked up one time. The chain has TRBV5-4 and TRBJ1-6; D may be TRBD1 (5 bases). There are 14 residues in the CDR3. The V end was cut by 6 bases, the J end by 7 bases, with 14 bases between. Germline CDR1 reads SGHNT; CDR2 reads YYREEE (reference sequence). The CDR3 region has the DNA TGTGCCAGCACCAAAGCGGGGCACAATTCACCCCTCCACTTT. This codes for CASTKAGHNSPLHF.

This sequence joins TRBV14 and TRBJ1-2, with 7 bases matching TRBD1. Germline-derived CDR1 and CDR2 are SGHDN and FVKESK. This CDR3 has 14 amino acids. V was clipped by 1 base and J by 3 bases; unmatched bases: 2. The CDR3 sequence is CASSQVGTDYGYTF. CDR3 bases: TGTGCCAGCAGCCAAGTCGGGACAGACTATGGCTACACCTTC.

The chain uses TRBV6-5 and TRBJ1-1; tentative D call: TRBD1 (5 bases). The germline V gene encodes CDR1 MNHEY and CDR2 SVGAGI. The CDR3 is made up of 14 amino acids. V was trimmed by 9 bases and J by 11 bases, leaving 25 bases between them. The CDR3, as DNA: TGTGCCAGTTCCTTGAAGACAGAGACCTTTTTGGCTTTCTTT. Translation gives CASSLKTETFLAFF.